Included here is one T cell receptor (beta chain) sequence, with context. Its antigen is as yet unknown. These data originate in a study of T cells in localized non-small cell lung cancer. Findings and caveats of the study: Uninvolved adjacent lung showed peak T cell clonality, exceeding tumor.

Repertoires were generated with immunoSEQ multiplex PCR, while TCRdb's copy carries only in-frame clones and drops some. The sample has tens of thousands of clones; 80% are singletons. Specimen: PBMCs, collected before any cancer treatment. This TCR came from a woman between 35 and 70 years old with stage II lung adenocarcinoma.

CDR3 protein: CASSSLLSGTGAVEGLYGYTF. In nucleotides, the CDR3 is TGTGCCAGCAGTTCCCTCCTATCCGGGACAGGGGCCGTGGAGGGCTTATATGGCTACACCTTC. This sequence joins TRBV27 and TRBJ1-2; 10 nucleotides align to TRBD1. V shed 4 bases and J 5 bases; nucleotides not matched to a gene: 25. Per germline, CDR1 MNHEY and CDR2 SMNVEV (reference sequence). The CDR3 is 21 residues long.